The rows below give T cell receptor beta chains drawn from one sample of a study of memory CD4+ T cells and cytomegalovirus serostatus. Assay used: immunoSEQ multiplex PCR; TCRdb lists only in-frame clones, some missing. The sample contains tens of thousands of clones, around 78% of which appear only once. The sequenced sample consisted of memory CD4+ T cells from blood. Source of these receptors: an adult in good health and CMV-seronegative. Both conserved end residues are part of each CDR3. A D gene is named only where the DNA matches it firmly. Clone sizes are given selectively: once, few, many, or a class where the clone is expanded.

clone size	V gene	J gene	D gene	CDR3 DNA	CDR3 protein
.	TRBV30	TRBJ1-6	TRBD1	TGTGCCTGGAGTAGGGACAGGTATTCACCCCTCCACTTT	CAWSRDRYSPLHF
once	TRBV2	TRBJ2-1	.	TGTGCCAGCAGTCTTCTAAGCCGGTTCGCCTACAATGAGCAGTTCTTC	CASSLLSRFAYNEQFF
.	TRBV28	TRBJ1-2	.	TGTGCCAGCAGGAACGGAGGGTCAAACTATGGCTACACCTTC	CASRNGGSNYGYTF
.	TRBV2	TRBJ1-1	.	TGTGCCAGCAGAGATGGACAGAGGGCCACTGAAGCTTTCTTT	CASRDGQRATEAFF
.	TRBV28	TRBJ1-1	.	TGTGCCAGCAGTTTATCTGGTCTCTCTGAAGCTTTCTTT	CASSLSGLSEAFF
few	TRBV6-1	TRBJ2-1	.	TGTGCCAGCAGTGGCCCGATGTGGGCGCTTAACTTCGATGAGCAGTTCTTC	CASSGPMWALNFDEQFF
.	TRBV9	TRBJ2-1	TRBD2	TGTGCCAGCAGCTTTAGCGGGGAGCAGTTCTTC	CASSFSGEQFF
.	TRBV11-3	TRBJ2-5	.	TGTGCCAGCAGCTTAGACGGGGAGACCCAGTACTTC	CASSLDGETQYF
.	TRBV6-5	TRBJ1-2	TRBD1	TGTGCCAGCAGTTACGGAGGGACAGGCCTCAACTATGGCTACACCTTC	CASSYGGTGLNYGYTF
.	TRBV7-3	TRBJ2-5	.	TGTGCCAGCAGCTTGAGGGGGGTGAGAGAAGAGACCCAGTACTTC	CASSLRGVREETQYF
few	TRBV19	TRBJ1-1	TRBD1	TGTGCCAGTACCCTGGGGACAGTCTGGGACACTGAAGCTTTCTTT	CASTLGTVWDTEAFF
.	TRBV29-1	TRBJ2-7	TRBD1	TGCAGCGTGAACAGGGGGTACGAGCAGTACTTC	CSVNRGYEQYF
.	TRBV19	TRBJ2-7	.	TGTGCCTCTAAGGAGCAGAGGGGGAGCTCCTACGAGCAGTACTTC	CASKEQRGSSYEQYF
.	TRBV27	TRBJ1-6	.	TGTGCCAGCAGAACAGAGAGACTTAATTCACCCCTCCACTTT	CASRTERLNSPLHF
few	TRBV5-5	TRBJ1-2	.	TGTGCCAGCAGCCGGGACGGATTCTATGGCTACACCTTC	CASSRDGFYGYTF
few	TRBV5-6	TRBJ2-7	TRBD1	TGTGCCAGCAGCCCAAGACTCTGGGACAGGAGTTACGAGCAGTACTTC	CASSPRLWDRSYEQYF
.	TRBV6-1	TRBJ2-2	TRBD1	TGTGCCAGCAGTGGGAGACAGGGTGCCACCGGGGAGCTGTTTTTT	CASSGRQGATGELFF
.	TRBV28	TRBJ2-4	.	TGTGCCAGCAGTTCTTTCATGCGAAATGGGGCCAAAAACATTCAGTACTTC	CASSSFMRNGAKNIQYF
.	TRBV28	TRBJ2-7	.	TGTGCCAGCAGTACCGCGCTGGCAGGGATCTACGAGCAGTACTTC	CASSTALAGIYEQYF
.	TRBV7-9	TRBJ1-2	.	TGTGCCAGCAGCCCCCAAGGTGCGGGGTCCTATGGCTACACCTTC	CASSPQGAGSYGYTF
once	TRBV28	TRBJ2-7	TRBD2	TGTGCCAGCAACCCTAGCGGTACCTACGAGCAGTACTTC	CASNPSGTYEQYF
few	TRBV4-2	TRBJ2-1	.	TGTGCCAGCAGCCAAGATAAGAGGGACATAGGGCCAAATGAGCAGTTCTTC	CASSQDKRDIGPNEQFF
.	TRBV19	TRBJ1-3	.	TGTGCCAGTGGGGAGGGGCGAATCCGAAACACCATATATTTT	CASGEGRIRNTIYF
.	TRBV19	TRBJ1-2	.	TGTGCCAGTATCGCCGGACAGCAGGGGATGGGTAACTATGGCTACACCTTC	CASIAGQQGMGNYGYTF
.	TRBV14	TRBJ1-6	.	TGTGCCAGCAGCGCCCAGGGCGGTAATTCACCCCTCCACTTT	CASSAQGGNSPLHF
.	TRBV18	TRBJ2-7	.	TGTGCCAGCTCACCCCCTCCTGAACAGGCTTCGGTTGCGTACGAGCAGTACTTC	CASSPPPEQASVAYEQYF
.	TRBV28	TRBJ2-5	TRBD2	TGTGCCAGCAGTTCAAAGAGGCGGGGGCAAGAGACCCAGTACTTC	CASSSKRRGQETQYF
.	TRBV7-2	TRBJ1-1	TRBD1	TGTGCCAGCAGCCCCTGGACAGGGGGCCTCACTGAAGCTTTCTTT	CASSPWTGGLTEAFF
.	TRBV7-7	TRBJ2-5	.	TGTGCCAGCAGCTTAGATTCGGGACAAGAGACCCAGTACTTC	CASSLDSGQETQYF
.	TRBV6-1	TRBJ1-2	.	TGTGCCAGCAACCGGGCCGGATGGGATGGCTACACCTTC	CASNRAGWDGYTF
.	TRBV6-5	TRBJ1-3	.	TGTGCCAGCAGTTTCGGACGGGGCTCTGGAAACACCATATATTTT	CASSFGRGSGNTIYF
.	TRBV7-8	TRBJ1-5	TRBD1	TGTGCCAGCAGCTTCCGGACAGGGGCCTTAGATCAGCCCCAGCATTTT	CASSFRTGALDQPQHF
.	TRBV15	TRBJ2-7	.	TGTGCCACCAGCAGCTGGGTTTCTGACGAGCAGTACTTC	CATSSWVSDEQYF
.	TRBV13	TRBJ2-2	.	TGTGCCAGCAGCCGGAGAGGGAGGAACACCGGGGAGCTGTTTTTT	CASSRRGRNTGELFF
.	TRBV19	TRBJ1-4	.	TGTGCCAGTAACGGAGGATTAACTAATGAAAAACTGTTTTTT	CASNGGLTNEKLFF
.	TRBV7-3	TRBJ2-2	.	TGTGCCAGCAGGCCCGGGACAAAGAACACCGGGGAGCTGTTTTTT	CASRPGTKNTGELFF
.	TRBV19	TRBJ2-1	.	TGTGCCAGTAGTATGTTGGCGGGGCCCTACAATGAGCAGTTCTTC	CASSMLAGPYNEQFF
.	TRBV6-5	TRBJ1-2	.	TGTGCCAGCAGTTCACAGGGCTCATGGGGCTACACCTTC	CASSSQGSWGYTF
.	TRBV12-5	TRBJ2-7	.	TGTGCTAGTGGTTTGTATCTAGGGGGCTACGAGCAGTACTTC	CASGLYLGGYEQYF
.	TRBV7-6	TRBJ2-7	.	TGTGCCAGCAGCTTAGAGGGGTGGGAGCAGTACTTC	CASSLEGWEQYF
.	TRBV6-6	TRBJ2-5	.	TGTGCCAGCAGCCCCGTCCGGGACACGCAAGAGACCCAGTACTTC	CASSPVRDTQETQYF
once	TRBV27	TRBJ1-6	.	TGTGCCAGCAGTTTAGTTAGGACAGCCTATAATTCACCCCTCCACTTT	CASSLVRTAYNSPLHF
.	TRBV7-3	TRBJ2-7	.	TGTGCCAGCAGCTTAACGGGGAGGCTTAGGGGCTACGAGCAGTACTTC	CASSLTGRLRGYEQYF
.	TRBV29-1	TRBJ1-2	.	TGCAGCGTTTTCGAAAGTGGCTACACCTTC	CSVFESGYTF
.	TRBV25-1	TRBJ2-5	.	TGTGCCAGCAGTGTAGGGGACCTTGGCCCCCAAGAGACCCAGTACTTC	CASSVGDLGPQETQYF
few	TRBV5-1	TRBJ2-4	.	TGCGCCAGCAGCTGGGGACGTGGGACCAAAAACATTCAGTACTTC	CASSWGRGTKNIQYF
few	TRBV7-9	TRBJ2-2	.	TGTGCCAGCAGCTTCCAGACCGGGGAGCTGTTTTTT	CASSFQTGELFF